Shown below are 2 T cell receptor beta chains from a single sample sequenced in a study of T cells expressing NK-cell markers. TCRdb reprocessed the 5' RACE reads and keeps a single row for each CDR3 protein, giving no DNA. The sample data list about 550,000 distinct CDR3 sequences. Sequences were obtained from blood T cells: a sorted CD56 or NKG2C T cell subset, CD4+ or CD8+ T cells, or bulk PBMC T cells (not recorded which). The receptors originated from a man younger than 35 in good health.

This chain connects TRBV7-3 to TRBJ1-1; TCRdb lists TRBD1, though no DNA is available to test this call. From germline, CDR1 is SGHTA and CDR2 FQGTGA. The CDR3 sequence is 14 residues long. CDR3 in amino acids: CASSPGNKDTEAFF.

V usage is TRBV20-1 and J usage is TRBJ2-7; TCRdb names TRBD1, which stays unverified in the absence of DNA. CDR1 and CDR2 from the germline V gene are DFQATT and SNEGSKA (reference sequence). CDR3 length: 15 residues. CDR3 residues: CSAREHRGEAYEQYF.